The present T cell receptor beta chain was sequenced within a study of blood T cells in healthy people across ages. The use of a sample-barcoded 5' primer and a J-beta primer mix characterized a second PCR of about 7 to 12 cycles. TCRdb reprocessed the 5' RACE reads with MiXCR, giving one entry per CDR3 protein. This table has some 700,000 distinct CDR3 sequences, approximately 39% appearing once. The germline CDR1 and CDR2 sequences are SGHTA and FQGNSA. This CDR3 has 15 residues. A word on this clonotype: This could be a read error, since a much larger clone is one nucleotide away.

The sample taken for sequencing was blood. The chain links TRBV7-2 to TRBJ2-7; 7 bases line up with TRBD1. The J call may be incorrect, as the DNA end agrees better with TRBJ2-5. This receptor was obtained from a woman aged 60-75 years in good health. The CDR3 DNA sequence: TGTGCCAGCAAGATGACTGGGGACAGTCAAGAGACCCAGTACTTC. Its protein is CASKMTGDSQETQYF.